The present entry profiles one T cell receptor (beta chain) with its context. In the source study's methods: Scientists estimated how many nucleated cells there were by amplifying reference gene primers. Some clones are missing from TCRdb's copy, which holds only in-frame ones; the method was immunoSEQ multiplex PCR. From that table come the V and J calls and clone size; the DNA was used to work out D and trimming. The sample lists about 74,000 clones, approximately 85% occurring once. This sample stems from a study of blood T cell repertoires in COVID-19. Study details: Material from acute and convalescent COVID-19 was sourced from the United States, Italy and Spain. Nucleic acid was either cDNA or gDNA, and it came from T cells, B-cell-depleted T cells, or PBMCs.

Sequences were obtained from peripheral blood. The TCR sequence derives from a man aged 65 to 85 with acute or convalescent COVID-19.

Written as DNA, the CDR3 is TGTGCCAGCATCGGGGGGCGAAATGAGCAGTTCTTC. Translated: CASIGGRNEQFF. The V call is TRBV2, the J call TRBJ2-1; weak D call: TRBD2 (7 bases). The CDR3 has 12 amino acids. V was cut by 7 bases and J by 7 bases, with 11 bases left in between. The germline gives CDR1 SNHLY, CDR2 FYNNEI.